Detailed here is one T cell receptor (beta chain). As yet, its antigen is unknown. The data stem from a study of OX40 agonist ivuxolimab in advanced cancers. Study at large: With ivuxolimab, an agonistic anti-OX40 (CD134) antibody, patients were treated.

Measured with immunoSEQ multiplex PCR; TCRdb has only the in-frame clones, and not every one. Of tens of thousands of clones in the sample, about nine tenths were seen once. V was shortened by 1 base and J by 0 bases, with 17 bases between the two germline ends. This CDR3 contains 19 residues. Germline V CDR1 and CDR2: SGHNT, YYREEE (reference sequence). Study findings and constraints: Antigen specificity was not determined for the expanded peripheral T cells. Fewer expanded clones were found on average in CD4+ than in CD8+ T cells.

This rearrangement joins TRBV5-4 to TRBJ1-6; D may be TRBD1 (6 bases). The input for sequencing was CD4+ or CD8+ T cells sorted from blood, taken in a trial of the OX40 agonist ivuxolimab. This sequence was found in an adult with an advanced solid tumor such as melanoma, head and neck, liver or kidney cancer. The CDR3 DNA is TGTGCCAGCAGCTTGAGGGACACAGCGTGGAGCTCCTATAATTCACCCCTCCACTTT. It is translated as CASSLRDTAWSSYNSPLHF.